These 19 T cell receptor beta chains were all obtained from the same sample, sequenced in a study of blood T cells in healthy people across ages. Primers used in a second PCR of about 6 to 12 cycles were a sample-barcoded 5' primer and a J-beta primer mix. In TCRdb, the 5' RACE reads were re-called with MiXCR into one record per CDR3 protein. The sample carries under 2 million distinct CDR3 sequences, roughly 30% recorded once. The specimen sequenced was blood. All receptors come from a woman in her 30s in good health.

This clonotype has just a few counts. V usage is TRBV20-1 and J usage is TRBJ2-7, with D perhaps matching TRBD2 (6 bases). The CDR3 loop spans 13 amino acids. Trimming left V 6 bases short and J 2 bases short, with 14 bases between. Germline assignment: CDR1 DFQATT and CDR2 SNEGSKA (reference sequence). The CDR3 sequence: CSATGTLAYEQYF. The CDR3 DNA is TGCAGTGCAACCGGGACTCTAGCCTACGAGCAGTACTTC.

The sample holds a few counts of this clonotype. This may arise from a read error, as a much more abundant clone is one base away. The CDR3 coding sequence is TGTGCCATCAGTGAGGGCAGGGGGCGCCGGGAGATCCAGTACTTC. Its protein is CAISEGRGRREIQYF. The rearrangement links TRBV10-3 to TRBJ2-7, with 8 positions matching TRBD1. After removal of 2 bases from V and 10 bases from J, the junction contained 13 bases not matched to a gene. This CDR3 region has 15 residues. Per the germline V gene, CDR1 is ENHRY and CDR2 is SYGVKD.

The rearrangement joins TRBV14 to TRBJ2-1; D not certain. Trimming removed 0 bases at V and 0 bases at J, with 12 bases between. CDR1 and CDR2 from the germline V gene are SGHDN and FVKESK. The CDR3 runs to 17 residues. The CDR3 protein is CASSQDPFFSSYNEQFF. The CDR3 nucleotides are TGTGCCAGCAGCCAAGATCCTTTTTTTAGCTCCTACAATGAGCAGTTCTTC.

The V gene is TRBV15, the J gene TRBJ2-7; tentative D call: TRBD2 (5 bases). V gave up 1 base and J gave up 0 bases, with 13 bases separating them. This CDR3 is 16 amino acids long. Looked up from germline, CDR1 is LNHNV and CDR2 is YYDKDF (reference sequence). The CDR3 coding sequence is TGTGCCACCAGCAGAGTGGGGAGCGGAATCTCCTACGAGCAGTACTTC. Its protein product is CATSRVGSGISYEQYF.

Concerning this clonotype itself: It may be a read error: a sequence one base away is much more abundant. The CDR3 here is CAIGAGTGIAYEQYF. Here the CDR3 DNA reads TGTGCCATCGGCGCTGGGACAGGGATTGCCTACGAGCAGTACTTC. The genes are TRBV10-3 and TRBJ2-7; 9 bases match TRBD1. The V segment lost 8 bases and the J segment 2 bases; nucleotides outside the gene matches: 10. The CDR3 runs to 15 residues. Germline CDR1 and CDR2: ENHRY and SYGVKD.

This rearrangement joins TRBV30 to TRBJ2-1, with 14 bases identical to TRBD2. J lost 7 bases, V lost 0 bases, and 2 bases had no gene match. This CDR3 region has 15 residues. The germline gives CDR1 GTSNPN, CDR2 SVGIG (reference sequence). This CDR3 reads CAWSVTSGGENEQFF. The CDR3 region has the DNA TGTGCCTGGAGTGTGACTAGCGGGGGGGAAAATGAGCAGTTCTTC.

This clonotype was counted only a few times. At one end, the junction sequence differs from germline, possibly due to a read error. This chain links TRBV6-5 with TRBJ2-7, with D unclear. Germline CDR1 reads MNHEY; CDR2 reads SVGAGI. This CDR3 has 13 amino acids. The CDR3 loop reads CASSYGKEYGQYF. The CDR3 coding sequence is TGTGCCAGCAGTTACGGGAAAGAGTACGGGCAGTACTTC.

The chain employs TRBV28 and TRBJ2-5; 7 bases are shared with TRBD2. V gave up 9 bases and J gave up 2 bases; unmatched junction bases: 6. The CDR3 spans 13 residues. Germline V gene lookup returns CDR1 MDHEN and CDR2 SYDVKM. The CDR3 coding sequence is TGTGCCAGTGGACCAGCGGGACAAGAGACCCAGTACTTC. Translating it yields CASGPAGQETQYF. The full variable domain, with the rest looked up from reference TRBV28 and TRBJ2-5, is DVKVTQSSRYLVKRTGEKVFLECVQDMDHENMFWYRQDPGLGLRLIYFSYDVKMKEKGDIPEGYSVSREKKERFSLILESASTNQTSMYLCASGPAGQETQYFGPGTRLLVL.

This clonotype has a handful of counts. The chain joins TRBV20-1 to TRBJ2-1; 11 bases align to TRBD2. J was trimmed by 3 bases and V by 2 bases; bases with no gene match: 6. The CDR3 totals 16 residues. Per the germline V gene, CDR1 is DFQATT and CDR2 is SNEGSKA (reference sequence). The CDR3 loop is CSARIPLAGVYNEQFF. Here the CDR3 DNA reads TGCAGTGCTAGAATACCACTAGCGGGGGTCTACAATGAGCAGTTCTTC.

V usage is TRBV20-1 and J usage is TRBJ2-1; 11 bases are a match to TRBD2. Germline V gene data show CDR1 as DFQATT and CDR2 as SNEGSKA (reference sequence). The CDR3 has 15 amino acids. The junction had 11 bases not matched to a gene; V was cut back by 5 bases and J by 8 bases. DNA of the CDR3: TGCAGTGCTCTAAAACTTAGCGGGAGGGCCGATGAGCAGTTCTTC. Its translation is CSALKLSGRADEQFF.

This clonotype was observed at least ten times. J is TRBJ2-5 and V is TRBV10-3, with a weak D call TRBD2 (5 bases). Germline values: CDR1 ENHRY, CDR2 SYGVKD. V was pared by 8 bases and J by 0 bases, with 13 bases between. This CDR3 spans 14 amino acids. Here the CDR3 DNA reads TGTGCCATCCGAGACCCCGGGGACCAAGAGACCCAGTACTTC. This gives the protein CAIRDPGDQETQYF.

The J gene is TRBJ2-3, the V gene TRBV3-1; no definite D call. With 0 bases removed from V and 0 bases from J, the gap between germline ends came to 7 bases. The CDR3 runs 15 residues. Per the germline V gene, CDR1 is LGHDT and CDR2 is YNNKEL (reference sequence). CDR3: CASSQDRRSTDTQYF. CDR3 in DNA: TGTGCCAGCAGCCAAGATCGACGGAGCACAGATACGCAGTATTTT.

The chain employs TRBV10-1 and TRBJ1-1, with 7 bases fitting TRBD1. V shed 1 base, J shed 10 bases, and the junction held 9 bases outside the gene matches. This CDR3 comprises 14 residues. The germline V gene has CDR1 WNHNN and CDR2 SYGVQD (reference sequence). For the CDR3, the DNA is TGCGCCAGCAGTGAGTTAGAGGGGGCGACGGGAGCTTTCTTT. Translating it yields CASSELEGATGAFF.

This clonotype was picked up many times. The CDR3 DNA reads TGTGCCAGCAGCCAGACGGGACGGGAGCAGTACTTC. This gives the protein CASSQTGREQYF. This sequence joins TRBV3-1 and TRBJ2-7; perhaps D is TRBD1 or TRBD2 (5 bases each). The germline V gene encodes CDR1 LGHDT and CDR2 YNNKEL (reference sequence). The CDR3 has 12 residues. V was cut by 3 bases and J by 7 bases, with 10 bases left in between.

This rearrangement joins TRBV20-1 to TRBJ2-7; TRBD1 matches 11 bases. V was clipped by 1 base and J by 4 bases; unmatched bases: 3. The CDR3 is 14 residues long. Germline loops: CDR1 DFQATT, CDR2 SNEGSKA (reference sequence). CDR3 in amino acids: CSARARDRGYEQYF. DNA for the CDR3: TGCAGTGCTAGAGCCCGGGACAGGGGGTACGAGCAGTACTTC.

In the case of this clonotype: The junction does not match germline at one end; this may be a read error. V and J are TRBV7-9 and TRBJ2-5; TRBD1 is a possible D gene (6 bases). This CDR3 region has 14 residues. In germline, CDR1 is SEHNR, CDR2 FQNEAQ (reference sequence). CDR3 DNA: TGTTCCAGCAGCTTACAGGGTAGTTTCGAGACCCAGTACTTC. Translation: CSSSLQGSFETQYF. The full variable domain, in which reference TRBV7-9 and TRBJ2-5 provide the parts outside the CDR3, is DTGVSQNPRHKITKRGQNVTFRCDPISEHNRLYWYRQTLGQGPEFLTYFQNEAQLEKSRLLSDRFSAERPKGSFSTLEIQRTEQGDSAMYLCSSSLQGSFETQYFGPGTRLLVL.

CDR3 in amino acids: CASSSYRGAYNEQFF. CDR3 DNA sequence: TGTGCCAGCAGCTCGTACAGGGGAGCCTACAATGAGCAGTTCTTC. V usage is TRBV11-2 and J usage is TRBJ2-1; 7 bases align to TRBD1. Per germline, CDR1 SGHAT and CDR2 FQNNGV. The CDR3 runs 15 residues. The trim removed 4 bases at V and 2 bases at J, leaving 5 bases unmatched. Filled out from reference TRBV11-2 and TRBJ2-1, the complete variable domain reads EAGVAQSPRYKIIEKRQSVAFWCNPISGHATLYWYQQILGQGPKLLIQFQNNGVVDDSQLPKDRFSAERLKGVDSTLKIQPAKLEDSAVYLCASSSYRGAYNEQFFGPGTRLTVL.

The chain is built from TRBV5-1 and TRBJ2-7; D not resolved. V dropped 5 bases and J dropped 2 bases, with 11 bases sitting between them. The CDR3 covers 13 residues. Germline loops: CDR1 SGHRS, CDR2 YFSETQ. Here the CDR3 DNA reads TGCGCCAGCAGGGAAGGGAAAACCTACGAGCAGTACTTC. It translates to CASREGKTYEQYF.

The chain combines TRBV4-2 with TRBJ2-3; D unresolved. Trimming stripped 2 bases from V and 2 bases from J, with 11 bases between. CDR1 is LGHNA and CDR2 is YNFKEQ in the germline V gene. The CDR3 contains 15 residues. As DNA, the CDR3 is TGTGCCAGCAGCCAACCTACTGGTGACACAGATACGCAGTATTTT. As protein: CASSQPTGDTDTQYF.